This T cell receptor beta chain was recovered during a study of blood T cell repertoires in COVID-19. The J segment lost 5 bases and the V segment lost 7 bases, leaving 11 bases of the junction unmatched. The germline V gene encodes CDR1 SQVTM and CDR2 ANQGSEA. This CDR3 comprises 14 residues. Method: immunoSEQ multiplex PCR; TCRdb's copy keeps in-frame clones and lacks some. The profile shows roughly 160,000 clones, roughly 84% of them singletons. The sequenced material came from PBMCs or T cells enriched from blood (not recorded which). The receptor was isolated from a woman aged 60-70 years who had recovered from COVID-19. The chain has TRBV29-1 and TRBJ2-7; 10 nucleotides align to TRBD1. The CDR3 loop is CSAKTSGTGDEQYF. Here the CDR3 DNA reads TGCAGCGCTAAAACTTCCGGGACAGGGGACGAGCAGTACTTC.